This TCR beta chain was profiled in a study of blood T cell repertoires in COVID-19. Per germline, CDR1 MNHEY and CDR2 SVGAGI. The CDR3 is 14 residues long. The V gene end was trimmed by 6 bases and the J gene end by 7 bases; junction bases not matched to a gene: 4. Profiling relied on immunoSEQ multiplex PCR, and the TCRdb table lists in-frame clones only, not all of them. The data show around 50,000 clones, about 88% seen once. Sample: peripheral blood. The rearrangement links TRBV6-5 to TRBJ2-1; 12 nucleotides match TRBD2. The origin of this receptor is a man aged 50 to 60 with active COVID-19. The CDR3 DNA follows: TGTGCCAGCAGACGACTAGCGGGAGAAAATGAGCAGTTCTTC. Its translation: CASRRLAGENEQFF.